Below, 3 T cell receptor beta chains from the same sample are listed, as sequenced in a study of blood T cell repertoires in COVID-19. Assay used: immunoSEQ multiplex PCR; TCRdb lists only in-frame clones, some missing. The sample records approximately 210,000 clones, 80% to 85% being singletons. The material sequenced was peripheral blood. These TCRs come from a human donor in a cohort sampled during active COVID-19.

This sequence joins TRBV20-1 and TRBJ1-2, with a tentative D call TRBD1 (5 bases). The CDR3 has 10 residues. Germline CDR1 reads DFQATT; CDR2 reads SNEGSKA (reference sequence). Between the trimmed V and J ends, which lost 7 bases and 8 bases, there was a span of 11 bases. The CDR3 region has the DNA TGCAGTGGTCGCGGGGCCGGCTACACCTTC. Translated, it gives CSGRGAGYTF.

The CDR3 bases are TGCGCCAGCACGCAGGTGGCTAGCGGGCCTAATGAGCAGTTCTTC. This encodes CASTQVASGPNEQFF. V usage is TRBV5-1 and J usage is TRBJ2-1, with TRBD2 matching 8 bases. The V gene's germline CDR1 is SGHRS and CDR2 YFSETQ. The CDR3 has 15 residues. V shed 6 bases, J shed 7 bases, and the junction held 12 bases outside the gene matches.

The rearrangement joins TRBV20-1 to TRBJ1-4, with 7 bases lining up with TRBD1. CDR1 and CDR2 from the germline V gene are DFQATT and SNEGSKA (reference sequence). This CDR3 has 13 residues. J was trimmed by 7 bases and V by 3 bases; bases with no gene match: 5. This CDR3 is CSASQGGSEKLFF. In DNA form, the CDR3 reads TGCAGTGCTAGTCAGGGGGGAAGTGAAAAACTGTTTTTT.